The TCR beta chain described here comes from a study of cytomegalovirus exposure and HLA in healthy donors (dated by TCRdb to between 2016 and 2019). With respect to the entire study: An earlier analysis of a few hundred of the donors reported 276 Gb of sequence data and 90 million to 120 million unique TCR beta sequences obtained from about 179 million T cells. A later analysis re-analyzed previously published TCR beta repertoires from 660 or so donors and added high-resolution HLA genotyping to study TCR occurrence patterns. To predict cytomegalovirus infection status, the study combined high-throughput TCR immunosequencing, statistical association of individual TCRs with disease status, and machine learning. Besides the first cohort of approximately 710 subjects, a separate validation cohort made up of some 110 different subjects was used. In a later genetic analysis, genome-wide SNP genotypes for about 55% of the 666 donors were used, and that subset was treated as a discovery cohort. In an earlier analysis of over 550 of the donors, high-throughput TCR beta sequencing was used to judge whether each TCR beta V gene segment behaved as functional or pseudogenic. Every repertoire in the discovery cohort had been generated on one and the same sequencing platform. The number of typed donors differed by locus: roughly 620-640 for A, B, C, DRB1 and DQB1; 522 for DQA1; over 600 for DPA1; and around 470 for DPB1. About five DR-DQ haplotypes were handled as single units for association and clustering, since linkage in the cohort was strong. Rather than using new phenotypic data, the later analysis identified candidate immune exposures from TCR beta sequences and from how often those sequences occurred across donors. The study was designed to test whether signatures of past pathogen exposure could be identified by cataloging public T cell receptors. Of the 300 to 400 genotyped donors, roughly 85% fell in the genetic ancestry cluster associated with self-reported Caucasian donors. Class I and class II HLA loci were covered by the typing at four-digit resolution. Donor age, sex, ethnicity and CMV serostatus were compiled together with the repertoire data. The study used immunosequencing to profile the T cell repertoires of approximately 640 subjects and linked those repertoires to cytomegalovirus serostatus. About 280 gigabases of sequencing data and around 80 million unique TCR sequences made up an early release that covered about 640 HLA-typed donors. On average, roughly 200,000 unique TCR beta nucleotide sequences were sequenced per donor among about 400 genotyped donors of the cohort, with roughly 20% of those sequences being non-productive. The paper as a whole reports these results and caveats: The study listed 150 to 200 TCR beta chains as associated with cytomegalovirus. The presence/absence analyses assumed that sequencing depth was roughly uniform across donors, and that assumption may not be true. In vitro tests confirmed that three of the cytomegalovirus-associated TCR beta chains recognize cytomegalovirus antigens. Compared with equally common non-associated chains, HLA-associated TCR beta chains in a later analysis were more clonally expanded and had lower generation probabilities. A group of highly shared sequence variants was considered likely to be a technical artifact of the sequencing pipeline. This cohort had only TCR beta chains sequenced, and the lack of alpha or paired-chain data limited which features could be detected. Linkage disequilibrium might explain the correlated functional status among segregating V segments, but an unknown experimental factor could not be excluded. In a later analysis, most CMV-associated TCR beta chains were found to appear HLA-restricted, with HLA associations seemingly driven largely by CMV exposure. Some IMGT-functional V segments, including TRBV6-2 and TRBV6-3, could not be distinguished by the 87-base-pair reads and were therefore excluded. A later genetic analysis associated a missense DCLRE1C variant with V-gene and J-gene trimming of TCR beta chains, and an independent cohort replicated the association. CMV serostatus was the only immune exposure information available for the cohort. A further reported finding was that TCR beta sequences accurately predicted the HLA-A and HLA-B alleles for most subjects in the first cohort. In a later analysis, the rate of TCR association differed among HLA loci, with DRB1 alleles having the most associated TCRs and HLA-C alleles having the fewest. In an earlier analysis of more than 450 of the donors, most TCR beta V segments were observed in productive rearrangements about 87% or about 30% of the time, broadly matching IMGT annotations. In a later analysis, more than 15,000 TCR beta sequences were associated with specific HLA alleles at a false discovery rate of 0.05. Compared with the approximately 670-donor mean, donors in an Asian-associated ancestry cluster had fewer N-insertions in productive TCRs, according to a later genetic analysis. Across donors, most TCR sequences were observed very rarely, whereas some public TCRs were present in many individuals. According to the authors, the approach could potentially be generalized to other disease states and immunological phenotypes. In both the original and validation cohorts, the classifier was reported to diagnose cytomegalovirus status with high specificity and sensitivity. Assigning TCR associations to individual alleles was difficult when HLA alleles, especially DR and DQ, strongly co-occurred. In a later analysis, several top co-occurrence clusters were reported to appear linked to parvovirus B19, influenza, CMV and Epstein-Barr virus. Because counts were too low, some 17 rarely observed V segments, including chromosome 9 orphons, were excluded from the earlier analysis of 587 of the donors. Because HLA typing was missing for some donors at each locus, association tests included only the typed subset.

Library construction relied on the immunoSEQ multiplex PCR assay. For the multiplex PCR, a mixture combining 60 forward primers for TCR Vbeta segments and 13 reverse primers for TCR Jbeta segments was used. Amplification of the CDR3 region of rearranged TCR beta genes was performed with a multiplex PCR assay on genomic DNA. The amplified TCR beta libraries were sequenced on the Illumina HiSeq System as 87-base-pair reads. Per the source publication's procedure: In a later analysis, roughly 80 million unique TCR beta chains were counted across the approximately 670 repertoires, and roughly 10 million of these chains were shared by at least two donors. Raw reads were error-corrected and collapsed into unique sequences by a nearest-neighbor algorithm in which closely related sequences were merged to remove PCR and sequencing errors. To assign V, D and J gene segments, CDR3 sequences were aligned to IMGT reference sequences. For a sequence to be retained, at least a six-nucleotide match to both a V gene segment and a J gene segment was required. Rearrangements were classified as productive when the CDR3 lacked stop codons and remained in frame with V and J, and all other rearrangements were classified as non-productive. Following IMGT convention, CDR3 was defined as the stretch from the second conserved V-encoded cysteine up to the conserved J-encoded phenylalanine. Sequences without an unambiguous match to a single V gene segment were excluded from the earlier analysis of about 630 of the donors. An earlier analysis of a few hundred of the donors called V segments functional above 56.7% productive rearrangements and segregating when the between-donor standard deviation exceeded 5%. A statistical classification framework was built for diagnosing cytomegalovirus status from the catalog of TCR beta chain sequences. A later analysis assigned V and J genes by comparing TCR nucleotide sequences with IMGT/GENE-DB human TR gene sequences. A later analysis assigned CDR3 sequences and most-parsimonious VDJ recombination scenarios with the TCRdist pipeline. In a later analysis, each TCR beta chain was defined by its CDR3 amino acid sequence together with its V-gene family, and reads without a unique V-gene family were excluded. A later analysis removed 592 highly shared, low-generation-probability nucleotide sequences to deal with suspected cross-contamination and a sequencing artifact. In a later analysis, a clonal expansion index for each public chain was calculated from normalized within-repertoire ranks of inferred template counts. Generation probabilities in a later analysis came from a VDJ recombination model fitted to out-of-frame rearrangements, and those results were checked against IGoR. A later analysis scored TCR-TCR, TCR-HLA and TCR-CMV co-occurrence with hypergeometric tests, applying a repertoire-size bias correction to TCR pairs. To estimate false discovery rates, a later analysis permuted the HLA or CMV assignments 20 times. In a later analysis, co-occurring TCRs were grouped using DBSCAN, with TCRdist sequence similarity added in when clustering inside HLA-allele-positive subsets. Repertoires with fewer than 30,000 or more than 120,000 public chains were left out of co-occurrence clustering, as were a handful of repertoires with anomalous nucleotide sharing. TCRdb mirrors the immuneACCESS table, restricted to in-frame sequences. Some clones are absent from its copies; in checked studies, under half trace to an unresolved V gene, and the reason for the others is unknown. V and J calls and clone size are given by that table; D and trimming were obtained from the DNA. The sample table contains around 90,000 clones; only one count was recorded for roughly 63% of them. The ten largest clones take up approximately 21% of the sample.

The CDR1 and CDR2 encoded by the germline V gene (reference sequence) are SEHNR and FQNEAQ. V drops 5 bases and J drops 6 bases, leaving 17 bases in between. The CDR3 covers 15 residues, taking in both the cysteine and the phenylalanine. The retained sequence is limited to the CDR3, 45 bases, with the frame set at the first base. Note on this clone: Its antigen is unknown. The sample holds no much larger clone one base away, and base qualities are not on file.

The cohort was made up of 500 to 800 healthy bone marrow donors. Cohort members were all nominally healthy when sampled, although unrecorded immune exposures were likely present. The donor was CMV seropositive and belonged to the group of around 300 seropositive cohort members. A peripheral blood sample was collected from each donor, and TCR beta sequencing was performed on peripheral blood mononuclear cells. Genomic DNA was extracted from the blood cell samples with the Qiagen DNeasy Blood Extraction Kit. The chain is assembled from TRBV7-9 and TRBJ2-1, and TRBD1 may be the D gene, going by 6 matching bases. The source is a woman between 50 and 59 years old in good health and CMV-seropositive. Specimen: PBMCs. In nucleotides, the sequence is TGTGCCAGCAGCACAGACAGGCAATGGGGCAATGAGCAGTTCTTC. This yields the protein CASSTDRQWGNEQFF.